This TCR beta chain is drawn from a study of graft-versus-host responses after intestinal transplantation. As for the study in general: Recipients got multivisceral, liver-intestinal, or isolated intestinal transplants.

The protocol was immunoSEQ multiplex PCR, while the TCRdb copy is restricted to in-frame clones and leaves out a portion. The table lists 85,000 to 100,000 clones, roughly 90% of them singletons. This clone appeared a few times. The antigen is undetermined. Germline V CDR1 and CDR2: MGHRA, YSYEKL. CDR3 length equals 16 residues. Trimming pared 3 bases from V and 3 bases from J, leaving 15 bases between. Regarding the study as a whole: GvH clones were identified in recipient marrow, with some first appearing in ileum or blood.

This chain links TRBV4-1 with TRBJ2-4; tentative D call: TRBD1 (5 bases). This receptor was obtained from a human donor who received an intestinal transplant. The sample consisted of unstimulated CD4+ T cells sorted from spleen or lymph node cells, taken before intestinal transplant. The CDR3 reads CASSHQQGWVKNIQYF. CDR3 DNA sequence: TGCGCCAGCAGCCACCAGCAGGGTTGGGTCAAAAACATTCAGTACTTC.